The 14 T cell receptor beta chains given below trace back to one sample, sequenced in a study of beta chain features in type 1 diabetes. Of the isolated RNA, all was reverse transcribed, and so the sequenced material was expressed TCRB transcripts. The method was immunoSEQ multiplex PCR; TCRdb's version includes in-frame clones alone and lacks a portion of them. This table holds roughly 310,000 clones, 11% found once. Sequencing input: naive CD4+ T cells from blood. The source is a woman aged 30 to 39 in good health.

This sequence joins TRBV30 and TRBJ2-5, with D possibly TRBD1 on 6 matching bases. Trimming left V 0 bases short and J 1 base short, with 18 bases between. Germline CDR1 reads GTSNPN; CDR2 reads SVGIG (reference sequence). CDR3 size: 17 residues. This chain's CDR3 is CAWSVPRFQGFQETQYF. The CDR3 nucleotides read TGTGCCTGGAGTGTACCCCGATTCCAGGGGTTCCAAGAGACCCAGTACTTC. The full variable domain, in which reference TRBV30 and TRBJ2-5 provide the parts outside the CDR3, is SQTIHQWPATLVQPVGSPLSLECTVEGTSNPNLYWYRQAAGRGLQLLFYSVGIGQISSEVPQNLSASRPQDRQFILSSKKLLLSDSGFYLCAWSVPRFQGFQETQYFGPGTRLLVL.

This sequence joins TRBV18 and TRBJ2-7, with D possibly TRBD2 on 6 matching bases. Between the trimmed V and J ends, which lost 8 bases and 3 bases, there was a span of 17 bases. The CDR3 has 14 amino acids. The germline V gene has CDR1 KGHSH and CDR2 LQKENI. This CDR3 reads CASARGDSGYEQYF. The CDR3 DNA reads TGTGCCAGCGCAAGAGGGGACTCGGGCTACGAGCAGTACTTC.

The chain employs TRBV28 and TRBJ2-5; a possible D gene is TRBD1 (6 bases). Trimming took off 6 bases at V and 2 bases at J, with 16 bases between the two ends. The germline V gene encodes CDR1 MDHEN and CDR2 SYDVKM. CDR3 size: 15 residues. In DNA form, the CDR3 reads TGTGCCAGCAGCCCGCTGGACAGAGGGCAAGAGACCCAGTACTTC. It encodes CASSPLDRGQETQYF.

There are a few counts of this clone. The rearrangement uses TRBV14 and TRBJ2-3, with D uncertain. This CDR3 region has 14 residues. Germline CDR1 is SGHDN and CDR2 is FVKESK. V shed 3 bases and J shed 1 base, with 8 bases lying between them. The CDR3 sequence: CASSQVAGTDTQYF. The CDR3 region has the DNA TGTGCCAGCAGCCAGGTCGCAGGCACAGATACGCAGTATTTT.

This clone came up a few times. The V and J genes are TRBV5-1 and TRBJ2-3, with D possibly being TRBD2 (7 bases). The CDR3 is made up of 17 amino acids. Germline CDR1 is SGHRS and CDR2 is YFSETQ. V was shortened by 4 bases and J by 3 bases, with 21 bases between the two germline ends. CDR3 in amino acids: CASSPTTRGAETDTQYF. In DNA, the CDR3 is TGCGCCAGCAGCCCCACGACCCGGGGGGCAGAGACAGATACGCAGTATTTT.

This clone was counted a few times. V and J are TRBV7-9 and TRBJ2-3; TRBD1 matches 9 bases. This CDR3 comprises 15 residues. V lost 5 bases to trimming and J lost 1 base; unmatched junction nucleotides: 4. CDR1 and CDR2 from the germline V gene are SEHNR and FQNEAQ (reference sequence). CDR3 DNA: TGTGCCAGCAGCCACAGGGGGCTTGGCACAGATACGCAGTATTTT. Its translation is CASSHRGLGTDTQYF.

The chain recombines TRBV9 with TRBJ2-3, with D maybe TRBD2 (6 bases). Germline CDR1 SGDLS, CDR2 YYNGEE. Trimming cost V 1 base and J 4 bases, with 16 bases left between them. The CDR3 totals 16 residues. The CDR3 loop reads CASSVIGGGGADTQYF. The CDR3 nucleotides are TGTGCCAGCAGCGTAATCGGGGGAGGAGGGGCAGATACGCAGTATTTT.

This clone was counted between two and nine times. The rearrangement uses TRBV6-5 and TRBJ2-3; 7 bases agree with TRBD2. CDR1 and CDR2 (germline): MNHEY, SVGAGI. The CDR3 is made up of 15 amino acids. J was trimmed by 3 bases and V by 8 bases; bases with no gene match: 11. CDR3 loop: CASGAGAVKTDTQYF. DNA for the CDR3: TGTGCCAGCGGGGCGGGAGCGGTAAAGACAGATACGCAGTATTTT.

This clone has a handful of counts. The chain combines TRBV6-6 with TRBJ1-2; TRBD1 might be the D (6 bases). Germline loops: CDR1 MNHNY, CDR2 SVGAGI (reference sequence). This CDR3 has 15 residues. Trimming pared 6 bases from V and 4 bases from J, leaving 18 bases between. This CDR3 is CASRSELGQLYGYTF. CDR3 DNA sequence: TGTGCCAGCAGGTCCGAGCTCGGACAGCTCTATGGCTACACCTTC.

This chain links TRBV7-2 with TRBJ2-7; D is uncertain. The V end was cut by 6 bases, the J end by 0 bases, with 15 bases between. Germline V lookup: CDR1 SGHTA, CDR2 FQGNSA. The CDR3 has 15 residues. CDR3 amino acids: CASRLGGSSSYEQYF. The CDR3, as DNA: TGTGCCAGCAGACTCGGTGGTTCAAGCTCCTACGAGCAGTACTTC.

In this sample, this clone turned up a few times. The chain joins TRBV11-2 to TRBJ2-3; D is possibly TRBD2 (5 bases). Germline V gene sequence: CDR1 SGHAT, CDR2 FQNNGV. The ends were cut back, 0 bases at V and 5 bases at J, with 6 bases in the middle. This CDR3 has 13 residues. DNA for the CDR3: TGTGCCAGCAGCTTAGATCGGGGAGATACGCAGTATTTT. The encoded protein is CASSLDRGDTQYF.

The chain combines TRBV7-2 with TRBJ2-1; tentatively, D is TRBD1 (5 bases). Germline loops: CDR1 SGHTA, CDR2 FQGNSA. This CDR3 has 15 residues. With 1 base removed from V and 4 bases from J, the gap between germline ends came to 11 bases. CDR3 protein: CASSLEVQEYNEQFF. In DNA, the CDR3 is TGTGCCAGCAGCTTAGAAGTACAGGAGTACAATGAGCAGTTCTTC.

This sequence joins TRBV29-1 and TRBJ2-7; D is uncertain. This CDR3 is built from 12 residues. V lost 1 base and J 1 base, leaving 5 bases between the germline ends. Germline CDR1 SQVTM, CDR2 ANQGSEA. CDR3 protein: CSVEVTSYEQYF. DNA for the CDR3: TGCAGCGTTGAAGTGACTTCCTACGAGCAGTACTTC.

V and J are TRBV9 and TRBJ1-1, with D perhaps matching TRBD1 (6 bases). Trimming took off 2 bases at V and 4 bases at J, with 12 bases between the two ends. CDR1 is SGDLS and CDR2 is YYNGEE in the germline V gene. The CDR3 runs to 14 residues. CDR3 loop: CASSVGGSVTEAFF. Here the CDR3 DNA reads TGTGCCAGCAGCGTTGGGGGCAGTGTCACTGAAGCTTTCTTT.